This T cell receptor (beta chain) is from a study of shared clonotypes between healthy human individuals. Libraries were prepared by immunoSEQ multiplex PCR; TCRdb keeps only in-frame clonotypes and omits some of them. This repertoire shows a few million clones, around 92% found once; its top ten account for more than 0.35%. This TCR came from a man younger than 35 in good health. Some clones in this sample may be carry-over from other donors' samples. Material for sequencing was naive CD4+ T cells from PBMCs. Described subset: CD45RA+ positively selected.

The CDR3, as DNA: TGCGCCAGCAGCCAACCGGGACAGGGAAAGGAAAAACTGTTTTTT. The encoded protein is CASSQPGQGKEKLFF. The chain couples TRBV4-1 to TRBJ1-4; 9 bases map to TRBD1. V shed 2 bases, J shed 8 bases, and the junction held 6 bases outside the gene matches. The CDR3 totals 15 residues. Germline assignment: CDR1 MGHRA and CDR2 YSYEKL.